A single sample gave rise to the 21 T cell receptor beta chains below, sequenced in a study of blood T cell repertoires in COVID-19. Clones were sequenced by immunoSEQ multiplex PCR, and TCRdb holds only the in-frame ones, with some missing. In the table there are roughly 440,000 clones, around 88% of which are singletons. The specimen sequenced was peripheral blood. Every receptor here comes from a woman between 45 and 60 years old with COVID-19, enrolled during active disease.

The chain is built from TRBV2 and TRBJ1-3, with D possibly being TRBD1 (5 bases). Germline loops: CDR1 SNHLY, CDR2 FYNNEI. This CDR3 comprises 12 residues. Between the trimmed V and J ends, which lost 8 bases and 7 bases, there was a span of 12 bases. CDR3 in amino acids: CASAGGWNTIYF. CDR3 nucleotide sequence: TGTGCCAGCGCCGGGGGGTGGAACACCATATATTTT.

The rearrangement links TRBV28 to TRBJ2-7; 10 bases line up with TRBD2. The V gene end was trimmed by 6 bases and the J gene end by 4 bases; junction bases not matched to a gene: 3. The germline V gene has CDR1 MDHEN and CDR2 SYDVKM. The CDR3 is 13 amino acids. Here the CDR3 reads CASRAGGEYEQYF. The CDR3 nucleotides are TGTGCCAGCAGAGCGGGGGGGGAATACGAGCAGTACTTC.

This clone showed up just once. The rearrangement joins TRBV18 to TRBJ1-3; the D is unclear. Germline V gene data show CDR1 as KGHSH and CDR2 as LQKENI. Trimming left V 3 bases short and J 3 bases short, with 6 bases between. CDR3 length equals 13 residues. CDR3 nucleotide sequence: TGTGCCAGCTCACCTGGCCTTGGAAACACCATATATTTT. Translated, it gives CASSPGLGNTIYF.

This chain links TRBV2 with TRBJ1-2; tentatively, D is TRBD1 (5 bases). Germline values: CDR1 SNHLY, CDR2 FYNNEI. With 2 bases removed from V and 7 bases from J, the gap between germline ends came to 8 bases. This CDR3 spans 12 amino acids. In nucleotides, the CDR3 is TGTGCCAGCAGTGAATCAGGGCGTGGCTACACCTTC. Protein sequence: CASSESGRGYTF.

The chain has TRBV10-3 and TRBJ1-5; D not resolved. CDR1 is ENHRY, CDR2 SYGVKD, per germline. V dropped 0 bases and J dropped 6 bases, with 9 bases sitting between them. This CDR3 region has 14 residues. Written as DNA, the CDR3 is TGTGCCATCAGTGAGTCGACGGGAAGTCAGCCCCAGCATTTT. Encoded protein: CAISESTGSQPQHF.

This sequence joins TRBV5-5 and TRBJ2-3; TRBD1 aligns across 7 bases. Germline trimming cut 3 bases from V and 0 bases from J; bases unmatched to any gene: 7. The germline V gene encodes CDR1 SGHKS and CDR2 YYEKEE (reference sequence). The CDR3 runs to 16 residues. Here the CDR3 DNA reads TGTGCCAGCAGCTACGGGACAGCCGCTAGCACAGATACGCAGTATTTT. Translated: CASSYGTAASTDTQYF.

This clone has just a few counts. The chain uses TRBV5-4 and TRBJ1-6; D unresolved. This CDR3 comprises 14 residues. Germline V lookup: CDR1 SGHNT, CDR2 YYREEE (reference sequence). V shed 5 bases and J shed 9 bases, with 15 bases lying between them. CDR3 in amino acids: CASSSIPHLSPLHF. The CDR3 DNA follows: TGTGCCAGCAGTTCTATACCTCACCTTTCACCCCTCCACTTT.

The chain employs TRBV5-5 and TRBJ1-1, with TRBD1 as a possible D gene (5 bases). V was clipped by 0 bases and J by 1 base, with 10 bases between them. Germline values: CDR1 SGHKS, CDR2 YYEKEE (reference sequence). CDR3 length: 15 amino acids. CDR3 sequence: CASSLGDWKNTEAFF. CDR3 in DNA: TGTGCCAGCAGCTTGGGGGACTGGAAGAACACTGAAGCTTTCTTT. The full variable domain, completed using reference TRBV5-5 and TRBJ1-1, is DAGVTQSPTHLIKTRGQQVTLRCSPISGHKSVSWYQQVLGQGPQFIFQYYEKEERGRGNFPDRFSARQFPNYSSELNVNALLLGDSALYLCASSLGDWKNTEAFFGQGTRLTVV.

The J gene is TRBJ1-5, the V gene TRBV19, with TRBD1 matching 9 bases. This CDR3 region has 13 residues. Germline trimming cut 9 bases from V and 2 bases from J; bases unmatched to any gene: 2. Germline values: CDR1 LNHDA, CDR2 SQIVND (reference sequence). The CDR3 region is CASDRGGNQPQHF. CDR3 bases: TGTGCCAGCGACAGGGGGGGCAATCAGCCCCAGCATTTT.

The table lists this clone with a count of one. The rearrangement uses TRBV18 and TRBJ2-3; 8 bases map to TRBD2. The CDR3 is 15 residues long. Germline V gives CDR1 KGHSH, CDR2 LQKENI. Losses at the gene ends were 8 bases for V and 0 bases for J; bases not matched to a gene: 7. The DNA of the CDR3 is TGTGCCAGCCCTCCCGTAGCGGGGAGCACAGATACGCAGTATTTT. Translating gives CASPPVAGSTDTQYF. The entire variable domain, with the rest obtained from reference TRBV18 and TRBJ2-3, is as follows: NAGVMQNPRHLVRRRGQEARLRCSPMKGHSHVYWYRQLPEEGLKFMVYLQKENIIDESGMPKERFSAEFPKEGPSILRIQQVVRGDSAAYFCASPPVAGSTDTQYFGPGTRLTVL.

The rearrangement uses TRBV2 and TRBJ2-7; 7 nucleotides line up with TRBD1. In germline, CDR1 is SNHLY, CDR2 FYNNEI. V shed 7 bases and J 2 bases; nucleotides not matched to a gene: 11. This CDR3 spans 15 amino acids. CDR3 in DNA: TGTGCCAGCATCCTCGGAGACAGGGCCCCCTACGAGCAGTACTTC. This codes for CASILGDRAPYEQYF.

The V call is TRBV11-2, the J call TRBJ1-1; tentatively, D is TRBD1 (5 bases). The CDR3 is 12 residues long. V was shortened by 4 bases and J by 4 bases, with 7 bases between the two germline ends. CDR1 is SGHAT and CDR2 is FQNNGV in the germline V gene. The CDR3 region has the DNA TGTGCCAGCAGCTATGGGGCCACTGAAGCTTTCTTT. It codes for CASSYGATEAFF. The variable domain in full, with the rest retrieved from reference TRBV11-2 and TRBJ1-1, is EAGVAQSPRYKIIEKRQSVAFWCNPISGHATLYWYQQILGQGPKLLIQFQNNGVVDDSQLPKDRFSAERLKGVDSTLKIQPAKLEDSAVYLCASSYGATEAFFGQGTRLTVV.

The chain recombines TRBV10-3 with TRBJ1-3; maybe TRBD1 (6 bases). The CDR3 has 14 residues. Trimming left V 8 bases short and J 0 bases short, with 11 bases between. Germline-derived CDR1 and CDR2 are ENHRY and SYGVKD. DNA for the CDR3: TGTGCCATCGGACAGCTAAGCTCTGGAAACACCATATATTTT. It translates to CAIGQLSSGNTIYF.

The chain has TRBV18 and TRBJ2-5; D not certain. Germline V gives CDR1 KGHSH, CDR2 LQKENI. V lost 2 bases, J lost 1 base, and 5 bases lay in between. CDR3 size: 13 residues. CDR3 coding DNA: TGTGCCAGCTCACCAACGGGCCAAGAGACCCAGTACTTC. It encodes CASSPTGQETQYF.

The chain uses TRBV7-7 and TRBJ2-2; 7 bases match TRBD1. CDR1 and CDR2 (germline): SSHAT, FNYEAQ (reference sequence). J lost 1 base, V lost 5 bases, and 4 bases had no gene match. The CDR3 is made up of 15 amino acids. CDR3 DNA: TGTGCCAGCAGCCCCCGGACAGGGAACACCGGGGAGCTGTTTTTT. This codes for CASSPRTGNTGELFF.

V gene TRBV2 combines with J gene TRBJ1-2; D is undetermined. The ends were cut back, 4 bases at V and 4 bases at J, with 13 bases in the middle. Germline values: CDR1 SNHLY, CDR2 FYNNEI. The CDR3 extends over 14 amino acids. CDR3 loop: CASSVEGKGYGYTF. The DNA for the CDR3 is TGTGCCAGCAGTGTGGAGGGTAAGGGCTATGGCTACACCTTC.

The chain uses TRBV5-4 and TRBJ2-7; 8 bases are a match to TRBD2. There are 16 residues in the CDR3. Germline V gene lookup returns CDR1 SGHNT and CDR2 YYREEE (reference sequence). Trimming removed 2 bases from V and 0 bases from J; junction bases left unmatched: 7. The CDR3 nucleotides read TGTGCCAGCAGCTTCGCGGCGGGGGGTCTCTCCTACGAGCAGTACTTC. It is translated as CASSFAAGGLSYEQYF.

The chain links TRBV28 to TRBJ1-1; perhaps TRBD1 as D (5 bases). This CDR3 has 12 amino acids. Between the trimmed V and J ends, which lost 10 bases and 2 bases, there was a span of 11 bases. Germline lookup yields CDR1 MDHEN and CDR2 SYDVKM. The CDR3 region is CAIDSSNTEAFF. Written as DNA, the CDR3 is TGTGCCATCGACAGTTCTAACACTGAAGCTTTCTTT. Full variable domain (rest looked up from reference TRBV28 and TRBJ1-1): DVKVTQSSRYLVKRTGEKVFLECVQDMDHENMFWYRQDPGLGLRLIYFSYDVKMKEKGDIPEGYSVSREKKERFSLILESASTNQTSMYLCAIDSSNTEAFFGQGTRLTVV.

The chain links TRBV30 to TRBJ2-1, with 8 bases identical to TRBD1. V gave up 4 bases and J gave up 8 bases; unmatched junction bases: 4. This CDR3 has 12 residues. Germline V gene lookup returns CDR1 GTSNPN and CDR2 SVGIG (reference sequence). The DNA of the CDR3 is TGTGCCTGGAAACCAGGGGGCTATGAGCAGTTCTTC. This translates into CAWKPGGYEQFF.

The genes are TRBV6-5 and TRBJ2-5, with D hard to call. V lost 6 bases, J lost 3 bases, and 11 bases lay in between. This CDR3 spans 13 amino acids. CDR1 MNHEY and CDR2 SVGAGI come from the germline V gene. CDR3 nucleotides: TGTGCCAGCAGAATAACTGGAGAAGAGACCCAGTACTTC. It specifies CASRITGEETQYF.

The chain links TRBV19 to TRBJ2-2; D unresolved. The CDR3 loop spans 12 amino acids. V was pared by 4 bases and J by 2 bases, with 2 bases between. From germline, CDR1 is LNHDA and CDR2 SQIVND (reference sequence). DNA for the CDR3: TGTGCCAGTAGTACAAACACCGGGGAGCTGTTTTTT. Protein sequence: CASSTNTGELFF.